This T cell receptor (beta chain) was found in a study of CD8 T cells in Susac syndrome. This CDR3 contains 14 residues. V lost 1 base and J 1 base, leaving 7 bases between the germline ends. Per germline, CDR1 LNHNV and CDR2 YYDKDF (reference sequence). An amount of RNA that ranged from 0.5 to 1 ug was reverse transcribed with random hexamers. TCRdb re-derived calls from the immunoSEQ multiplex PCR reads in MiXCR, one entry per CDR3 protein. The sample has 70,000 to 85,000 distinct CDR3 sequences; approximately 96% are singletons. The sequence was collected from a human donor with Susac syndrome. Sequencing was performed on CD8+ T cells from PBMCs. V gene TRBV15 combines with J gene TRBJ1-1; D not resolved. The CDR3 region has the DNA TGTGCCACCAGCAGAGGCGTGGGGAACACTGAAGCTTTCTTT. Translating gives CATSRGVGNTEAFF. The full variable domain, in which reference TRBV15 and TRBJ1-1 provide the parts outside the CDR3, is DAMVIQNPRYQVTQFGKPVTLSCSQTLNHNVMYWYQQKSSQAPKLLFHYYDKDFNNEADTPDNFQSRRPNTSFCFLDIRSPGLGDTAMYLCATSRGVGNTEAFFGQGTRLTVV.